Presented here are 18 T cell receptor beta chains from one specimen sequenced in a study of human T cells and chemical hapten exposure. TCRdb reprocessed the RACE reads via MiXCR and lists one record per CDR3 protein. This table holds under 450,000 distinct CDR3 sequences, under 6.5% found once. Stated time point: patch test 2, 6 weeks after DPC sensitization. Treatment in this sample: therapeutic diphenylcyclopropenone sensitization with weekly scalp DPC. The specimen comprised whole blood, sampled in connection with sensitization to the hapten diphenylcyclopropenone (DPC). These receptors all stem from a woman younger than 35 with alopecia areata. Some clones in this sample may be carry-over from other donors' samples.

The chain uses TRBV29-1 and TRBJ2-1; TRBD2 agrees at 10 bases. CDR3 size: 12 residues. Trimming took 7 bases from V and 9 from J; bases not matched to a gene: 6. Germline lookup yields CDR1 SQVTM and CDR2 ANQGSEA. The CDR3 protein is CSALAGEGEQFF. The CDR3 bases are TGCAGCGCCCTAGCGGGGGAGGGTGAGCAGTTCTTC.

The V gene is TRBV10-3, the J gene TRBJ2-2; TRBD1 is a possible D gene (6 bases). The V end was cut by 8 bases, the J end by 7 bases, with 14 bases between. The CDR3 runs to 13 residues. The V gene's germline CDR1 is ENHRY and CDR2 SYGVKD. CDR3 DNA: TGTGCCATCCGACAGGAAGGCGGCGGGGAGCTGTTTTTT. The encoded protein is CAIRQEGGGELFF.

The chain combines TRBV4-3 with TRBJ2-7; D ambiguous. Per the germline V gene, CDR1 is LGHNA and CDR2 is YSLEER. CDR3 length: 15 residues. V shed 0 bases and J shed 5 bases, with 14 bases lying between them. CDR3 loop: CASSQDGDDEDEQYF. In DNA form, the CDR3 reads TGCGCCAGCAGCCAAGATGGGGATGATGAGGACGAGCAGTACTTC.

This rearrangement joins TRBV11-2 to TRBJ2-5; 8 bases are a match to TRBD2. V trimming: 5 bases; J trimming: 3 bases; junction bases outside the gene matches: 8. The CDR3 length is 15 residues. Germline V gene lookup returns CDR1 SGHAT and CDR2 FQNNGV. The CDR3 sequence is CASSIRGGTEETQYF. CDR3 DNA sequence: TGTGCCAGCAGCATCCGGGGGGGCACTGAAGAGACCCAGTACTTC.

J is TRBJ1-1 and V is TRBV6-2 or TRBV6-3; 7 nucleotides match TRBD1. Germline V gene data show CDR1 as MNHEY and CDR2 as SVGEGT. Trimming removed 5 bases from V and 2 bases from J; junction bases left unmatched: 8. CDR3 length equals 15 residues. The CDR3 DNA reads as TGTGCCAGCAGTACCCGGGACAGATTAAACACTGAAGCTTTCTTT. This gives the protein CASSTRDRLNTEAFF.

This clonotype was counted many times. The V gene is TRBV6-2 or TRBV6-3, the J gene TRBJ2-7, with a tentative D call TRBD2 (6 bases). CDR3 length equals 16 residues. Germline CDR1 and CDR2: MNHEY and SVGEGT. The V end lost 6 bases, the J end lost 1 base, and 19 bases lay between the germline ends. CDR3 region: CASSLAFRGTSYEQYF. The CDR3 DNA reads as TGTGCCAGCAGCCTTGCATTTCGGGGGACTTCCTACGAGCAGTACTTC.

This rearrangement joins TRBV25-1 to TRBJ2-1; D remains ambiguous. Germline-derived CDR1 and CDR2 are MGHDK and SYGVNS. The CDR3 is made up of 17 amino acids. Trimming removed 1 base from V and 0 bases from J, with 13 bases in between. Written as DNA, the CDR3 is TGTGCCAGCAGTGAATTGGACGCCCGAAGCTCCTACAATGAGCAGTTCTTC. Protein: CASSELDARSSYNEQFF.

This chain joins TRBV4-2 and TRBJ2-4, with D perhaps matching TRBD1 or TRBD2 (6 bases each). The CDR3 covers 15 residues. V was trimmed by 0 bases and J by 2 bases, leaving 8 bases between them. The germline CDR1 and CDR2 sequences are LGHNA and YNFKEQ. This CDR3 reads CASSQDGGPKNIQYF. In DNA, the CDR3 is TGTGCCAGCAGCCAAGATGGGGGGCCCAAAAACATTCAGTACTTC.

This clonotype showed up just a few times. The gene calls are TRBV4-3 and TRBJ2-1, with TRBD2 matching over 9 bases. The germline V gene has CDR1 LGHNA and CDR2 YSLEER. The CDR3 length is 15 residues. V shed 3 bases, J shed 7 bases, and the junction held 7 bases outside the gene matches. In DNA, the CDR3 is TGCGCCAGCAGCCAGTTTGGCGGGGGGGCTAATGAGCAGTTCTTC. The encoded protein is CASSQFGGGANEQFF.

This clonotype was counted between two and nine times. The chain is built from TRBV7-2 and TRBJ2-1; 7 bases are a match to TRBD1. J gave up 10 bases and V 3 bases, and 12 bases lay outside the gene matches. This CDR3 comprises 15 residues. The germline CDR1 and CDR2 sequences are SGHTA and FQGNSA. The CDR3 reads CASSFDRAGEWEQFF. The CDR3 region has the DNA TGTGCCAGCAGCTTTGACAGGGCCGGGGAATGGGAGCAGTTCTTC.

CDR3 DNA: TGCAGTGCAGACCGGGACAGAAATAATTCACCCCTCCACTTT. Amino acid sequence: CSADRDRNNSPLHF. The chain links TRBV20-1 to TRBJ1-6, with 7 bases lining up with TRBD1. Germline CDR1 and CDR2: DFQATT and SNEGSKA (reference sequence). This CDR3 has 14 residues. V lost 6 bases and J lost 5; bases outside the gene matches: 7.

This clonotype appeared many times. V gene TRBV6-5 combines with J gene TRBJ2-1, with D possibly being TRBD1 (6 bases). Trimming cost V 2 bases and J 0 bases, with 14 bases left between them. The germline gives CDR1 MNHEY, CDR2 SVGAGI. The length of the CDR3 is 17 residues. The CDR3 spells CASSYPFTGSSYNEQFF. The DNA of the CDR3 is TGTGCCAGCAGTTACCCATTCACAGGGAGCTCCTACAATGAGCAGTTCTTC.

This rearrangement joins TRBV24-1 to TRBJ2-2; 12 bases are a match to TRBD1. The CDR3 totals 13 residues. CDR1 KGHDR and CDR2 SFDVKD come from the germline V gene. With V trimmed by 9 bases and J by 6 bases, 1 base remained unmatched. This chain's CDR3 is CATRDRGPGELFF. For the CDR3, the DNA is TGTGCCACCCGGGACAGGGGGCCCGGGGAGCTGTTTTTT.

The sample holds many counts of this clonotype. The chain carries TRBV6-2 or TRBV6-3 and TRBJ1-1, with no clear D. The germline V and J ends were trimmed by 0 bases and 11 bases, with 19 bases remaining between them. This CDR3 contains 15 residues. In germline, CDR1 is MNHEY, CDR2 SVGEGT. The CDR3 DNA follows: TGTGCCAGCAGTTACTCGATTTCGAGGGTTCGCAACGCTTTCTTT. Translating it yields CASSYSISRVRNAFF.

The genes are TRBV4-3 and TRBJ2-7, with 7 bases aligning to TRBD1. Germline V gene data show CDR1 as LGHNA and CDR2 as YSLEER. Germline trimming cut 2 bases from V and 7 bases from J; bases unmatched to any gene: 5. The CDR3 extends over 13 amino acids. In nucleotides, the CDR3 is TGCGCCAGCAGCCAAAACAGGGGAGAGGAGCAGTACTTC. It codes for CASSQNRGEEQYF.

V is TRBV5-1 and J is TRBJ2-3, with D hard to call. V was clipped by 5 bases and J by 4 bases, with 11 bases between them. This CDR3 contains 13 residues. The germline V gene has CDR1 SGHRS and CDR2 YFSETQ. The CDR3: CASRPGGPDTQYF. The CDR3 region has the DNA TGCGCCAGCAGGCCAGGTGGTCCAGATACGCAGTATTTT.

This chain connects TRBV2 to TRBJ2-4; unclear D gene. The length of the CDR3 is 12 residues. V gave up 7 bases and J gave up 7 bases, with 11 bases separating them. Germline V lookup: CDR1 SNHLY, CDR2 FYNNEI. CDR3 sequence: CASNRLGNIQYF. In DNA, the CDR3 is TGTGCCAGCAATAGGCTTGGGAACATTCAGTACTTC.

On this clonotype itself: It may be a read error: a sequence one base away is much more abundant. V usage is TRBV4-3 and J usage is TRBJ2-1; TRBD2 agrees at 10 bases. The germline V gene encodes CDR1 LGHNA and CDR2 YSLEER. Trimming at V came to 1 base and at J to 2 bases, leaving 2 bases not matched to a gene. The CDR3 is made up of 16 amino acids. CDR3 bases: TGCGCCAGCAGCCAAGTTAGCGGGGGGACCTACAATGAGCAGTTCTTC. It is translated as CASSQVSGGTYNEQFF.